The clone carrying this T cell receptor beta chain has a count of ten or more. The source of the sample is a study of T cells in Graves' hyperthyroidism and ophthalmopathy. This CDR3 spans 16 amino acids. V lost 5 bases to trimming and J lost 2 bases; unmatched junction nucleotides: 6. The germline V gene encodes CDR1 LNHDA and CDR2 SQIVND (reference sequence). Fresh peripheral blood, 7.5 to 10 ml of it, supplied the PBMCs. RNA transcripts gave rise to amplified TCR beta CDR3 regions. The HTBI set primed first-round TCR CDR3 RT-PCR. MiXCR, run by TCRdb on the multiplex PCR reads, gives a single entry per CDR3 protein. The data hold hundreds of thousands of distinct CDR3 sequences, with about 15% observed a single time.

The sequenced sample was blood. The sequence came from a woman aged 18-29 years with Graves' hyperthyroidism. The rearrangement uses TRBV19 and TRBJ2-3; 11 bases are a match to TRBD2. The CDR3 coding sequence is TGTGCCAGTAGTCCCCGGACTAGCGGGTACACAGATACGCAGTATTTT. Its translation: CASSPRTSGYTDTQYF.